These 9 T cell receptor beta chains were sequenced from one sample in a study of blood T cell repertoires in COVID-19. Clones were sequenced by immunoSEQ multiplex PCR, and TCRdb holds only the in-frame ones, with some missing. The table has fewer than 150,000 clones, more than 80% seen once; the top ten hold around 4%. Sequenced: peripheral blood. The receptors originated from a human donor in a cohort sampled during active COVID-19.

This chain links TRBV5-4 with TRBJ2-5; D is uncertain. The CDR3 has 11 residues. The germline V gene has CDR1 SGHNT and CDR2 YYREEE (reference sequence). Trimming left V 9 bases short and J 0 bases short, with 6 bases between. The CDR3 loop is CATEYQETQYF. In nucleotides, the CDR3 is TGTGCCACCGAGTACCAAGAGACCCAGTACTTC.

This sequence joins TRBV6-2 or TRBV6-3 and TRBJ2-7; 9 bases fit TRBD1. The V and J ends lost 2 bases and 3 bases, in that order; junction bases with no gene match: 2. Germline assignment: CDR1 MNHEY and CDR2 SVGEGT. This CDR3 has 14 residues. The CDR3 reads CASSYGGQGYEQYF. The CDR3 nucleotides are TGTGCCAGCAGTTACGGGGGACAGGGCTACGAGCAGTACTTC.

V and J are TRBV3-1 (or the pseudogene TRBV3-2) and TRBJ2-1; 14 bases fit TRBD2. V shed 1 base and J 6 bases; nucleotides not matched to a gene: 14. The CDR3 covers 20 residues. Per germline, CDR1 LGHDT and CDR2 YNNKEL (reference sequence). Here the CDR3 DNA reads TGTGCCAGCAGCCAAGTATGGCCCGGGACTAGCGGGGGCCGTATCAATGAGCAGTTCTTC. Its translation: CASSQVWPGTSGGRINEQFF.

V and J are TRBV10-3 and TRBJ2-1, with TRBD2 matching 9 bases. Trimming removed 10 bases from V and 0 bases from J; junction bases left unmatched: 4. Germline CDR1 ENHRY, CDR2 SYGVKD. The CDR3 spans 14 residues. In DNA form, the CDR3 reads TGTGCCACGTATAGCGGGGGCTCCTACAATGAGCAGTTCTTC. Translation gives CATYSGGSYNEQFF.

The chain uses TRBV7-8 and TRBJ2-3, with TRBD2 identical over 7 bases. The CDR3 runs to 14 residues. Germline V lookup: CDR1 SGHVS, CDR2 FQNEAQ. V shed 0 bases and J 3 bases; nucleotides not matched to a gene: 0. CDR3 amino acids: CASSLAGGTDTQYF. The CDR3 bases are TGTGCCAGCAGCTTAGCGGGGGGGACAGATACGCAGTATTTT.

This clone was detected once. The chain employs TRBV5-8 and TRBJ2-1; 15 bases are a match to TRBD2. CDR1 is SGHTS, CDR2 YDEGEE, per germline. With 3 bases clipped from V and 7 bases from J, the junction kept 5 bases outside the gene matches. This CDR3 has 16 residues. The CDR3 DNA is TGTGCCAGCAGCTGGCTCGGGACTAGCGGGAGGAATGAGCAGTTCTTC. Its translation: CASSWLGTSGRNEQFF.

CDR3: CASRVTGQETEKLFF. The DNA for the CDR3 is TGCGCCAGCAGAGTCACGGGACAGGAGACTGAAAAACTGTTTTTT. The V gene is TRBV10-1, the J gene TRBJ1-4; 8 bases are shared with TRBD1. V trimming: 6 bases; J trimming: 7 bases; junction bases outside the gene matches: 10. The CDR3 totals 15 residues. Per the germline V gene, CDR1 is WNHNN and CDR2 is SYGVQD (reference sequence).

The chain joins TRBV2 to TRBJ1-5, with a weak D call TRBD1 (6 bases). In germline, CDR1 is SNHLY, CDR2 FYNNEI. This CDR3 has 13 residues. The V and J ends lost 6 bases and 5 bases respectively, with 11 bases between them. Here the CDR3 DNA reads TGTGCCAGCAGCCTGGACAGAGATCAGCCCCAGCATTTT. This sequence encodes CASSLDRDQPQHF. Full variable domain (rest looked up from reference TRBV2 and TRBJ1-5): EPEVTQTPSHQVTQMGQEVILRCVPISNHLYFYWYRQILGQKVEFLVSFYNNEISEKSEIFDDQFSVERPDGSNFTLKIRSTKLEDSAMYFCASSLDRDQPQHFGDGTRLSIL.

The V call is TRBV10-3, the J call TRBJ1-1; D unresolved. The germline gives CDR1 ENHRY, CDR2 SYGVKD. Trimming removed 2 bases from V and 1 base from J, with 5 bases in between. The CDR3 is 13 residues long. In DNA, the CDR3 is TGTGCCATCAGTGAGATCGGGAACACTGAAGCTTTCTTT. It encodes CAISEIGNTEAFF.